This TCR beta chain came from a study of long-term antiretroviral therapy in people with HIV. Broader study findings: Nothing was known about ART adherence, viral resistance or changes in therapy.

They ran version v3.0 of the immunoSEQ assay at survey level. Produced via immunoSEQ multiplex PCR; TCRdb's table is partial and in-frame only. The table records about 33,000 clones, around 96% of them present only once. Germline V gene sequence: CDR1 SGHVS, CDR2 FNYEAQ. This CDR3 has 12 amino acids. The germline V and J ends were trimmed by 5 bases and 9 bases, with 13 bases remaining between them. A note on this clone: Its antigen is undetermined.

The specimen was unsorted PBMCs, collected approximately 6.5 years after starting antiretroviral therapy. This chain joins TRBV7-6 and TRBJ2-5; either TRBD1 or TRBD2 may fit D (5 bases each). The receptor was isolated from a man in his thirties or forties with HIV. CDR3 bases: TGTGCCAGCAGCCAAGGATTGGGGGCCCAGTACTTC. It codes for CASSQGLGAQYF. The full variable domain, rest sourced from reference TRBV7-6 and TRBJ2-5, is GAGVSQSPRYKVTKRGQDVALRCDPISGHVSLYWYRQALGQGPEFLTYFNYEAQQDKSGLPNDRFSAERPEGSISTLTIQRTEQRDSAMYRCASSQGLGAQYFGPGTRLLVL.